The 30 T cell receptor beta chains below were found in one sample sequenced in a study of T-cell reconstitution after alpha-beta-depleted transplantation in children. Molecular barcoding with unique molecular identifiers was used for the TCRbeta library. From the PCR reads, TCRdb called clonotypes with MiXCR, one entry per CDR3 protein. The data show hundreds of thousands of distinct CDR3 sequences, about 10% seen once. This specimen consisted of PBMCs from the stem cell graft donor, obtained from the stem cell graft. Every receptor here comes from a human donor who donated a stem cell graft to a child with acute myeloid leukemia.

The J gene is TRBJ2-7, the V gene TRBV20-1, with 7 bases fitting TRBD2. The CDR3 spans 12 residues. After removal of 6 bases from V and 4 bases from J, the junction contained 6 bases not matched to a gene. Germline lookup yields CDR1 DFQATT and CDR2 SNEGSKA (reference sequence). The CDR3 DNA sequence: TGCAGTGCCGAAGCGGGATGGTACGAGCAGTACTTC. The encoded protein is CSAEAGWYEQYF.

This clonotype was found a few times. For the CDR3, the DNA is TGTGCCAGCAGCCCTCCAGGGACAGGGAGAGGGAATGAGCAGTTCTTC. Translation: CASSPPGTGRGNEQFF. The V gene is TRBV7-9, the J gene TRBJ2-1; TRBD1 matches at 9 bases. This CDR3 is 16 amino acids long. The germline gives CDR1 SEHNR, CDR2 FQNEAQ (reference sequence). J was trimmed by 7 bases and V by 5 bases; bases with no gene match: 12.

In this sample, this clonotype turned up many times. The chain has TRBV11-2 and TRBJ1-2; TRBD1 is a possible D gene (6 bases). The CDR3 loop spans 15 amino acids. Germline V gene data show CDR1 as SGHAT and CDR2 as FQNNGV. Trimming cost V 2 bases and J 8 bases, with 18 bases left between them. This chain's CDR3 is CASSLYFGDKEGYTF. The CDR3 DNA reads as TGTGCCAGCAGCTTATACTTTGGGGACAAGGAGGGCTACACCTTC.

The V gene is TRBV20-1, the J gene TRBJ2-5; TRBD1 or TRBD2 may be the D gene (5 bases each). This CDR3 has 13 amino acids. The V end was cut by 0 bases, the J end by 7 bases, with 12 bases between. Germline V gene sequence: CDR1 DFQATT, CDR2 SNEGSKA (reference sequence). CDR3 sequence (DNA): TGCAGTGCTAGAGATGCCCAGAGGGGGACCCAGTACTTC. Its translation is CSARDAQRGTQYF.

This clonotype occurred many times. V usage is TRBV6-2 or TRBV6-3 and J usage is TRBJ2-5, with D maybe TRBD2 (6 bases). With 0 bases removed from V and 1 base from J, the gap between germline ends came to 12 bases. Per germline, CDR1 MNHEY and CDR2 SVGEGT. This CDR3 region has 16 residues. Written as DNA, the CDR3 is TGTGCCAGCAGTTACTCGACGGGGCGGGGCCAAGAGACCCAGTACTTC. It translates to CASSYSTGRGQETQYF.

This clonotype was seen a handful of times. The rearrangement joins TRBV4-3 to TRBJ1-4; 7 nucleotides align to TRBD1. The V gene end was trimmed by 0 bases and the J gene end by 4 bases; junction bases not matched to a gene: 8. The germline V gene encodes CDR1 LGHNA and CDR2 YSLEER. There are 17 residues in the CDR3. The CDR3 loop is CASSQDPWGQLNEKLFF. The DNA for the CDR3 is TGCGCCAGCAGCCAAGATCCGTGGGGACAGCTTAATGAAAAACTGTTTTTT.

This clonotype was counted a few times. The J gene is TRBJ1-1, the V gene TRBV7-8; D gene unclear. The CDR3 covers 15 residues. Between the trimmed V and J ends, which lost 1 base and 4 bases, there was a span of 13 bases. Germline CDR1 reads SGHVS; CDR2 reads FQNEAQ. The DNA of the CDR3 is TGTGCCAGCAGCTTAGTGAGCTCCCCGAGCACTGAAGCTTTCTTT. Amino acid sequence: CASSLVSSPSTEAFF.

This chain uses TRBV7-2 with TRBJ2-3; 7 bases map to TRBD2. Germline-derived CDR1 and CDR2 are SGHTA and FQGNSA. V shed 4 bases and J 2 bases; nucleotides not matched to a gene: 12. The CDR3 sequence is 17 residues long. The DNA of the CDR3 is TGTGCCAGCAGCTCCTACCCGGCGGGAGATTTCACAGATACGCAGTATTTT. It encodes CASSSYPAGDFTDTQYF.

This clonotype was seen ten or more times. The chain is built from TRBV27 and TRBJ1-3; tentative D call: TRBD1 (5 bases). Germline assignment: CDR1 MNHEY and CDR2 SMNVEV (reference sequence). Trimming left V 8 bases short and J 4 bases short, with 15 bases between. CDR3 length: 14 residues. Here the CDR3 DNA reads TGTGCCAGCTGGACGGGGGATATGGGAAACACCATATATTTT. The encoded protein is CASWTGDMGNTIYF.

This clonotype was recorded many times. The V call is TRBV20-1, the J call TRBJ1-2, with 9 bases identical to TRBD1. With 7 bases clipped from V and 3 bases from J, the junction kept 12 bases outside the gene matches. The CDR3 spans 15 residues. Germline V CDR1 and CDR2: DFQATT, SNEGSKA (reference sequence). The CDR3 DNA reads as TGCAGTGTAAAACGTCCGGGACAGGGACACTATGGCTACACCTTC. It translates to CSVKRPGQGHYGYTF.

This clonotype was recorded many times. This chain joins TRBV14 and TRBJ2-1; D gene ambiguous. There are 12 residues in the CDR3. Trimming pared 2 bases from V and 15 bases from J, leaving 14 bases between. Germline-derived CDR1 and CDR2 are SGHDN and FVKESK. CDR3 amino acids: CASSQLAFDGFF. The CDR3 DNA reads as TGTGCCAGCAGCCAATTAGCTTTTGACGGGTTCTTC.

This chain links TRBV20-1 with TRBJ2-1; maybe TRBD2 (5 bases). V lost 3 bases and J lost 8, with 11 bases in between. The germline V gene encodes CDR1 DFQATT and CDR2 SNEGSKA (reference sequence). This CDR3 is built from 12 residues. The CDR3 protein is CSARANGDEQFF. The CDR3 DNA sequence: TGCAGTGCTAGGGCCAACGGGGATGAGCAGTTCTTC.

This chain connects TRBV12-3 or TRBV12-4 to TRBJ2-2, with TRBD2 identical over 7 bases. Unmatched junction bases numbered 3, after V lost 0 bases and J lost 5 bases. This CDR3 has 15 residues. CDR3 residues: CASSLATGGTGELFF. In DNA, the CDR3 is TGTGCCAGCAGTTTAGCCACCGGGGGGACCGGGGAGCTGTTTTTT.

The sample holds a few counts of this clonotype. The chain recombines TRBV7-8 with TRBJ1-5, with D perhaps TRBD1 (6 bases). V lost 6 bases to trimming and J lost 0 bases, with 15 bases between them. CDR3 length: 16 residues. CDR1 is SGHVS, CDR2 FQNEAQ, per germline. The CDR3 is CASSQSQGNSNQPQHF. In DNA, the CDR3 is TGTGCCAGCAGTCAATCTCAGGGGAATAGCAATCAGCCCCAGCATTTT.

This clonotype was observed a handful of times. Here the CDR3 reads CAWSGVGLNEQYF. In nucleotides, the CDR3 is TGTGCCTGGAGTGGGGTAGGGCTTAACGAGCAGTACTTC. The gene calls are TRBV30 and TRBJ2-7; D is undetermined. This CDR3 comprises 13 residues. The V end was cut by 1 base, the J end by 5 bases, with 12 bases between. The germline V gene encodes CDR1 GTSNPN and CDR2 SVGIG (reference sequence).

The chain couples TRBV5-6 to TRBJ2-7; no reliable D call. The CDR3 has 14 amino acids. Trimming cost V 7 bases and J 3 bases, with 17 bases left between them. Germline CDR1 SGHDT, CDR2 YYEEEE. CDR3 sequence reads: CASGPGLLCYEQYF. In DNA form, the CDR3 reads TGTGCCAGCGGCCCCGGGCTCCTCTGCTACGAGCAGTACTTC.

This clonotype turned up a few times. The chain has TRBV7-2 and TRBJ2-3; no clear D. Germline assignment: CDR1 SGHTA and CDR2 FQGNSA. The CDR3 extends over 15 amino acids. The germline V and J ends were trimmed by 5 bases and 1 base, with 13 bases remaining between them. DNA of the CDR3: TGTGCCAGCAGCCCCTGGGGTTGGGGCACAGATACGCAGTATTTT. This gives the protein CASSPWGWGTDTQYF.

This clonotype was detected only a few times. The chain joins TRBV5-1 to TRBJ2-1; the D is unclear. The CDR3 loop spans 16 amino acids. Trimming shortened V by 0 bases and J by 0 bases, and 10 bases separated the two germline ends. Germline CDR1 and CDR2: SGHRS and YFSETQ. The chain's CDR3 is CASSLGVGSSYNEQFF. The DNA for the CDR3 is TGCGCCAGCAGCTTGGGGGTGGGCTCCTCCTACAATGAGCAGTTCTTC.

This clonotype showed up many times. This chain connects TRBV29-1 to TRBJ2-2; a weak D match, TRBD2 (5 bases). Trimming removed 0 bases at V and 7 bases at J, with 12 bases between. Per the germline V gene, CDR1 is SQVTM and CDR2 is ANQGSEA. The CDR3 has 14 residues. The CDR3 sequence is CSVEDRDSIGELFF. CDR3 nucleotide sequence: TGCAGCGTTGAAGATCGGGATAGCATCGGGGAGCTGTTTTTT.

This clonotype was counted between two and nine times. CDR3 residues: CASSLSVGGRSSGANVLTF. The CDR3 region has the DNA TGTGCCAGCAGCCTCTCGGTCGGGGGTCGGTCCTCTGGGGCCAACGTCCTGACTTTC. V usage is TRBV11-2 and J usage is TRBJ2-6; possible D gene TRBD2, 6 bases. The CDR3 extends over 19 amino acids. V was trimmed by 5 bases and J by 0 bases, leaving 20 bases between them. Looked up from germline, CDR1 is SGHAT and CDR2 is FQNNGV.

This clonotype was observed many times. The chain recombines TRBV27 with TRBJ1-2; D not certain. From germline, CDR1 is MNHEY and CDR2 SMNVEV (reference sequence). The CDR3 is made up of 16 amino acids. V gave up 5 bases and J gave up 0 bases, with 16 bases separating them. The CDR3 reads CASSLGQPEPNYGYTF. In DNA form, the CDR3 reads TGTGCCAGCAGTCTCGGGCAACCCGAACCTAACTATGGCTACACCTTC.

This clonotype was detected a few times. The chain uses TRBV6-2 or TRBV6-3 and TRBJ1-2; D might be TRBD1 (5 bases). Germline CDR1 reads MNHEY; CDR2 reads SVGEGT. The V end was cut by 3 bases, the J end by 4 bases, with 12 bases between. The CDR3 sequence is 14 residues long. CDR3 DNA: TGTGCCAGCAGTTATCAGGGATCTGGCTATGGCTACACCTTC. It is translated as CASSYQGSGYGYTF.

V and J are TRBV7-2 and TRBJ2-1, with TRBD2 matching 7 bases. The V gene end was trimmed by 2 bases and the J gene end by 3 bases; junction bases not matched to a gene: 7. The CDR3 loop spans 16 amino acids. The germline V gene has CDR1 SGHTA and CDR2 FQGNSA. The CDR3 protein is CASSLPGGRGYNEQFF. The CDR3 DNA sequence: TGTGCCAGCAGCTTACCGGGAGGACGGGGCTACAATGAGCAGTTCTTC.

The chain uses TRBV28 and TRBJ2-3; either TRBD1 or TRBD2 may supply D (6 bases each). Germline V lookup: CDR1 MDHEN, CDR2 SYDVKM. The CDR3 contains 15 residues. Trimming removed 10 bases from V and 4 bases from J, with 21 bases in between. CDR3: CATKGGGTTADTQYF. In nucleotides, the CDR3 is TGTGCCACTAAAGGAGGGGGAACGACCGCAGATACGCAGTATTTT.

V gene TRBV20-1 combines with J gene TRBJ2-3; 7 nucleotides agree with TRBD1. The germline V gene has CDR1 DFQATT and CDR2 SNEGSKA (reference sequence). There are 17 residues in the CDR3. CDR3 coding DNA: TGCTGCGTCGGGCTAGGGACAGTCCCTAAGGTGAGGGATACGCAGTATTTT. Its protein product is CCVGLGTVPKVRDTQYF.

This clonotype has a count of ten or more. This rearrangement joins TRBV20-1 to TRBJ2-7; TRBD2 matches 8 bases. The germline gives CDR1 DFQATT, CDR2 SNEGSKA (reference sequence). CDR3 length: 13 residues. Losses at the gene ends were 5 bases for V and 0 bases for J; bases not matched to a gene: 3. The DNA of the CDR3 is TGCAGTGCTCGACTAGCGAGCTCCTACGAGCAGTACTTC. Translation gives CSARLASSYEQYF.

This clonotype has a count of ten or more. The genes are TRBV27 and TRBJ2-3; 13 bases are a match to TRBD2. Germline CDR1 is MNHEY and CDR2 is SMNVEV (reference sequence). CDR3 size: 17 residues. The junction had 9 bases not matched to a gene; V was cut back by 5 bases and J by 4 bases. The CDR3 sequence is CASSTLWTSGRPDTQYF. CDR3 DNA: TGTGCCAGCAGTACCCTGTGGACTAGCGGGAGACCAGATACGCAGTATTTT.

This clonotype has a handful of counts. The gene calls are TRBV7-2 and TRBJ2-3; 8 bases align to TRBD2. CDR3 length: 16 amino acids. CDR1 and CDR2 from the germline V gene are SGHTA and FQGNSA. The ends lost 1 base at V and 4 bases at J; junction bases unmatched: 7. The CDR3 DNA reads TGTGCCAGCAGCTTAGGGAGCGGGAGTTCAGCAGATACGCAGTATTTT. Its translation: CASSLGSGSSADTQYF.

This clonotype was counted at least ten times. The J gene is TRBJ2-7, the V gene TRBV14, with D possibly being TRBD1 or TRBD2 (6 bases each). V was pared by 3 bases and J by 3 bases, with 12 bases between. Germline CDR1 is SGHDN and CDR2 is FVKESK. This CDR3 is built from 14 residues. The DNA of the CDR3 is TGTGCCAGCAGCCAGAGGGGGGTAGGCTACGAGCAGTACTTC. As protein: CASSQRGVGYEQYF.

This clonotype has only one observation. This chain uses TRBV28 with TRBJ2-7; TRBD1 or TRBD2 may be the D gene (6 bases each). CDR3 size: 17 residues. Germline values: CDR1 MDHEN, CDR2 SYDVKM. V was shortened by 6 bases and J by 3 bases, with 24 bases between the two germline ends. The CDR3 sequence: CASRPLGQQGRIYEQYF. The CDR3, as DNA: TGTGCCAGCAGACCTCTGGGGCAGCAGGGGAGGATCTACGAGCAGTACTTC.